Described below is a single T cell receptor beta chain sequence and its context. The junction shows a germline mismatch at one end, possibly a read error. In building TCR beta libraries, iRepertoire HTBI primers were used together with Arm-PCR of CDR3 regions. TCRdb processed the multiplex PCR reads anew with MiXCR; each CDR3 protein has one entry. The profile covers roughly 350,000 distinct CDR3 sequences, with about a sixth appearing a single time and around 20% taken by the ten largest. Time point in this sample: newly diagnosed GD, antithyroid drugs for less than 3 months. PBMCs provided the RNA from which the TCR library was made. This sample was taken from a study of regulatory T cells in long-lasting Graves disease. This CDR3 is 13 amino acids long. The germline V gene encodes CDR1 GTSNPN and CDR2 SVGIG (reference sequence). The same sample was also studied in work on T cells in Graves' hyperthyroidism and ophthalmopathy.

The source of this sequence is a woman under 30 with Graves disease. This chain connects TRBV30 to TRBJ2-7, with 10 bases matching TRBD2. The sample here was peripheral blood mononuclear cells (PBMCs), taken at new diagnosis, from a patient treated with antithyroid drugs. The CDR3 nucleotides are TGTGCCAGGAGGACTAGCGGCTCCTACGAGCTGTACTTC. Its protein is CARRTSGSYELYF.